The source of this T cell receptor (beta chain) is a study of CD8 T cells in Susac syndrome. Notes on this clonotype: Its antigen is as yet unknown.

cDNA came from about 0.46 to 1 ug RNA primed by random hexamers. An immunoSEQ multiplex PCR amplified TCR beta CDR3 over 54 Vbeta and 13 Jbeta. Each CDR3 protein gets one entry after TCRdb re-called the immunoSEQ multiplex PCR reads with MiXCR. The top ten hold roughly 0.21% of the sample, which has about 300,000 distinct CDR3 sequences, approximately 85% seen once. General observations from the study: By the study's own acknowledgment, its TCR sequencing and HLA analysis included relatively few individuals.

V was pared by 6 bases and J by 7 bases, with 15 bases between. Germline-derived CDR1 and CDR2 are SEHNR and FQNEAQ (reference sequence). This CDR3 has 13 residues. CD8+ and CD4+ T cells taken from blood had their TCR beta sequenced. Negative isolation was used for CD8+ and CD4+ T cells, and FACS enrichment was applied to TEMRA cells. Sequencing used CD8+ T cells from PBMCs. The V call is TRBV7-9, the J call TRBJ1-1; D gene uncertain. This receptor was taken from a human donor with multiple sclerosis. The CDR3 nucleotides read TGTGCCAGCAGAGTAGGGAATTTCGGTGAAGCTTTCTTT. Translated, it gives CASRVGNFGEAFF.